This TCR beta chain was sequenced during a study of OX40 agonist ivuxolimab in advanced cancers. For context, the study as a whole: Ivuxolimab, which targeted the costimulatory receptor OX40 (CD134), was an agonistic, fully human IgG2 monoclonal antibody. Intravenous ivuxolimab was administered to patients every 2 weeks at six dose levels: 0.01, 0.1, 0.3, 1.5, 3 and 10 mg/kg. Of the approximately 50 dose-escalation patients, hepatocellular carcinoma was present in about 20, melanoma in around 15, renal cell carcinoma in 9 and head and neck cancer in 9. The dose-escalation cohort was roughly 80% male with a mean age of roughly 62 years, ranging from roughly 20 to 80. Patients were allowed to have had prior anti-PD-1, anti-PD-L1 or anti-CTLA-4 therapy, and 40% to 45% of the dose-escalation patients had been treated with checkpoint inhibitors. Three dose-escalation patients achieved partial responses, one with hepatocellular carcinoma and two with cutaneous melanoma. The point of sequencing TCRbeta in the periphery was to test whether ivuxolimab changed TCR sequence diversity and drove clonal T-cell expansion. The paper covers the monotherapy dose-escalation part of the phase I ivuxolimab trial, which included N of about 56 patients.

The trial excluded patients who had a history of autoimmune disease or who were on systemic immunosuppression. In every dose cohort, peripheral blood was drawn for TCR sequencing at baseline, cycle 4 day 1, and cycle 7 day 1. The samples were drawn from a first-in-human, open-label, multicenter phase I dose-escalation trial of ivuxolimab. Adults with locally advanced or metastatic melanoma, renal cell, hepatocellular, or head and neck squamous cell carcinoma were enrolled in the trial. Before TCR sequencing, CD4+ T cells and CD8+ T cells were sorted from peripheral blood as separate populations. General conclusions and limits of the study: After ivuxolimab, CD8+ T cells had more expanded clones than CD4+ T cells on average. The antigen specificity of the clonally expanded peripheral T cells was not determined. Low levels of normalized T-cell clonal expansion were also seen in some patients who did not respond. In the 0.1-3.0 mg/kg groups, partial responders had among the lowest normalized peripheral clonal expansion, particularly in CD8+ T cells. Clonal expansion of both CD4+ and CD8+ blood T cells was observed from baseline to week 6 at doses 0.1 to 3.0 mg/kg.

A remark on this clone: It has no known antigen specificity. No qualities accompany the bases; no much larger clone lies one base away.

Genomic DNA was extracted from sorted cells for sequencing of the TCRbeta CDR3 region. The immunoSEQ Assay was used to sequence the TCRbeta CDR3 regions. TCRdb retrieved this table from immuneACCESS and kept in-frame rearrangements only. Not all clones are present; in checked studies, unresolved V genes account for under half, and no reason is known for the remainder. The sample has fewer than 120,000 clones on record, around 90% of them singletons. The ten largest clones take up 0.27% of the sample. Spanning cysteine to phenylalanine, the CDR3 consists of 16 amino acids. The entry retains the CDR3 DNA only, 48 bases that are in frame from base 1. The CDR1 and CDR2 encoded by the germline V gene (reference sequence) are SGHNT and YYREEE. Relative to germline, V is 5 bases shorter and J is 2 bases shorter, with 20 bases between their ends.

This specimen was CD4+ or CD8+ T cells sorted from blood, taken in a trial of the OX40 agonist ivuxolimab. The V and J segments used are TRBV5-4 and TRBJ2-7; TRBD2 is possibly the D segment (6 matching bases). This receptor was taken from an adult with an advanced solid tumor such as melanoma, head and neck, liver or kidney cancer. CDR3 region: CASSYSLAATTYEQYF. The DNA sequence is TGTGCCAGCAGTTACTCTTTAGCGGCCACAACCTACGAGCAGTACTTC.